Listed below are T cell receptor beta chains from one sample, sequenced in a study of blood T cell repertoires in COVID-19. Profiled with immunoSEQ multiplex PCR; TCRdb holds only in-frame clones, not every one. The table has around 200,000 clones, around 83% seen once. The sequenced sample consisted of peripheral blood. The source is a woman of 80 years or more in a cohort sampled during active or convalescent COVID-19. The conserved cysteine and the conserved F or W are not part of the CDR3 here. The D gene is left open where the match is weak.

j_call	d_call	v_call	cdr3_aa
TRBJ2-2	.	TRBV30	AWRGGGPTGELF
TRBJ1-5	.	TRBV30	AWSVIKLGGTPLGNQPQH
TRBJ2-1	.	TRBV5-8	ASSSPRFNEQF
TRBJ1-6	.	TRBV10-2	ASSDSRQILALSPLH
TRBJ2-7	TRBD2	TRBV27	ASSPGLAGFYEQY
TRBJ1-2	.	TRBV27	ASSLEPGGYGYT
TRBJ2-7	.	TRBV28	ASRLSSYEQY
TRBJ1-1	.	TRBV10-3	AIMGGATEAF
TRBJ2-1	TRBD2	TRBV27	ASSLPTSALTYNEQF
TRBJ1-5	TRBD1	TRBV2	ASSLPGQGRQPQH
TRBJ1-4	TRBD1	TRBV19	ASSINVGQGEKLF
TRBJ1-2	.	TRBV20-1	SASVTSGYT
TRBJ2-7	.	TRBV11-3	ASSPNGGRGTYSYEQY
TRBJ2-7	.	TRBV27	ASMGGASYEQY
TRBJ2-7	.	TRBV7-2	ASNPGLRSYEQY
TRBJ1-1	.	TRBV18	ASSPEELGSNTEAF
TRBJ1-5	TRBD1	TRBV3-1/TRBV3-2	ASSQGQGADQPQH
TRBJ1-2	.	TRBV6-5	ASGWAGYGYT
TRBJ2-1	.	TRBV29-1	SAEVRGTYNEQF
TRBJ2-3	TRBD1	TRBV5-1	ASSLEGANWHTQY
TRBJ2-5	TRBD1	TRBV7-6	ASSLEGVTGGSQETQY
TRBJ1-5	TRBD1	TRBV6-2/TRBV6-3	ASSYRDSKLYSNQPQH
TRBJ1-1	TRBD1	TRBV29-1	SVGQGNTEAF
TRBJ2-3	.	TRBV19	ASSAKLRYTDTQY
TRBJ2-5	.	TRBV11-2	ASRRWDDGGTQY
TRBJ1-2	TRBD1	TRBV3-1/TRBV3-2	ASSQELRGLGYT
TRBJ1-2	.	TRBV27	ASSLTANYGYT
TRBJ1-2	.	TRBV19	ASSMGINRASMGYT
TRBJ1-6	.	TRBV5-1	ASSLAAAYGTTLH
TRBJ1-2	TRBD1	TRBV7-6	ASSYNPHGTGGGYT
TRBJ1-2	TRBD1	TRBV30	AWRPDRGFGYT
TRBJ2-5	.	TRBV27	ASSFGSQETQY
TRBJ1-5	.	TRBV4-2	ASSREGPLEPQH
TRBJ2-5	TRBD1	TRBV19	ASSDTRDREGETQY
TRBJ2-2	TRBD2	TRBV5-1	ASSRVAGVSAGELF
TRBJ1-6	TRBD1	TRBV28	ASSADVNRGHQNSPLH